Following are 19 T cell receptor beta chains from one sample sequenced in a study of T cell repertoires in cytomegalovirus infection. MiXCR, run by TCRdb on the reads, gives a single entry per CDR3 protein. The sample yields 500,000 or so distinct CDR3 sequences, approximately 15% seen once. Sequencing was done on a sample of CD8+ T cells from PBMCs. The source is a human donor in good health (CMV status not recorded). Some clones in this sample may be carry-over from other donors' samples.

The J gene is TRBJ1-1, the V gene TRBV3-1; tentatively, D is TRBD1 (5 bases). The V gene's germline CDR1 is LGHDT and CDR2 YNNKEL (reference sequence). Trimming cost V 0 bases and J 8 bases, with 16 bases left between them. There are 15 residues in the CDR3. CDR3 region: CASSQDRVSISEAFF. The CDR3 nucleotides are TGTGCCAGCAGCCAAGACAGGGTGTCTATCTCCGAAGCTTTCTTT.

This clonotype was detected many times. The CDR3 region has the DNA TGTGCCAGCAGCCTGGGACAGGGGTCCGGGGAGCTGTTTTTT. Translation: CASSLGQGSGELFF. V usage is TRBV7-9 and J usage is TRBJ2-2, with 10 nucleotides matching TRBD1. Germline V CDR1 and CDR2: SEHNR, FQNEAQ (reference sequence). Losses at the gene ends were 5 bases for V and 6 bases for J; bases not matched to a gene: 3. The CDR3 loop spans 14 amino acids.

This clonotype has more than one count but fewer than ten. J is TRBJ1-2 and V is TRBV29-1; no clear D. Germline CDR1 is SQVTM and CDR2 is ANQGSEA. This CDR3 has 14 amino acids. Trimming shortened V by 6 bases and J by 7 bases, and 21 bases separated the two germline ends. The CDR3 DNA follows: TGCAGCGTACAGACATCGACAAGTTTCTCTGGCTACACCTTC. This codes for CSVQTSTSFSGYTF.

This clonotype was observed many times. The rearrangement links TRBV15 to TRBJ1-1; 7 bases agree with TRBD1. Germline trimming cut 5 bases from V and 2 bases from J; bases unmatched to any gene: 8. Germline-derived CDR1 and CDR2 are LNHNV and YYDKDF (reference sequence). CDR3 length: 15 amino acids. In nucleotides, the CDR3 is TGTGCCACCAGCGCCCACAGGGGCGCTAACACTGAAGCTTTCTTT. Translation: CATSAHRGANTEAFF.

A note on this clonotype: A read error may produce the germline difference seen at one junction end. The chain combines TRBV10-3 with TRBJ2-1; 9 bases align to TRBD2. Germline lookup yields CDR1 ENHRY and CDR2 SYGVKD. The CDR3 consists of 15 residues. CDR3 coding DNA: TGCGCCATCAGTGAGATACTAGCGGGCTACAATGAGCAGTTCTTC. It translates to CAISEILAGYNEQFF.

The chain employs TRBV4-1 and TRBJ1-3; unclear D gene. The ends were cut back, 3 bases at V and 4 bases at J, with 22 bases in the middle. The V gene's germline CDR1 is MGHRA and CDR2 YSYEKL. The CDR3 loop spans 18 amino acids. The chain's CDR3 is CASSQISEGHYEGNTIYF. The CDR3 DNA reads TGCGCCAGCAGCCAGATAAGTGAGGGTCATTATGAGGGAAACACCATATATTTT.

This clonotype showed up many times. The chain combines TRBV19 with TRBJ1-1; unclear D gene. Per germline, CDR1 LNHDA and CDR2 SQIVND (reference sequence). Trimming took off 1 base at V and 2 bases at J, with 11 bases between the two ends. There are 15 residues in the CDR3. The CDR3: CASSIGSRANTEAFF. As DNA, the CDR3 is TGTGCCAGTAGTATAGGGAGTCGGGCTAACACTGAAGCTTTCTTT. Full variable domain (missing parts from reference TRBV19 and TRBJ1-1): DGGITQSPKYLFRKEGQNVTLSCEQNLNHDAMYWYRQDPGQGLRLIYYSQIVNDFQKGDIAEGYSVSREKKESFPLTVTSAQKNPTAFYLCASSIGSRANTEAFFGQGTRLTVV.

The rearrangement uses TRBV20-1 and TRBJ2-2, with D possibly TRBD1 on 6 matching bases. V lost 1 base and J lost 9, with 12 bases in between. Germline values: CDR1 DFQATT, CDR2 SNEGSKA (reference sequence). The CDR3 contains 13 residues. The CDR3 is CSARVGALRELFF. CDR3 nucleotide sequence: TGCAGTGCTAGAGTGGGGGCCCTCCGGGAGCTGTTTTTT.

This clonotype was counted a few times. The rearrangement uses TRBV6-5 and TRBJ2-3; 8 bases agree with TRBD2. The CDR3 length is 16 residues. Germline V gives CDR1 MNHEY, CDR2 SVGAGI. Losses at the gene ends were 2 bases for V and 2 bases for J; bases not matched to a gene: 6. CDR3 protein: CASSYTREVLTDTQYF. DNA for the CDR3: TGTGCCAGCAGTTACACGCGGGAGGTCCTCACAGATACGCAGTATTTT.

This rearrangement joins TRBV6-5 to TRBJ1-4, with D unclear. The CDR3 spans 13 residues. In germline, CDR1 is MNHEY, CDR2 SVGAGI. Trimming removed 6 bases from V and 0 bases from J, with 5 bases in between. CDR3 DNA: TGTGCCAGCAGGGAAGCAACTAATGAAAAACTGTTTTTT. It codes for CASREATNEKLFF.

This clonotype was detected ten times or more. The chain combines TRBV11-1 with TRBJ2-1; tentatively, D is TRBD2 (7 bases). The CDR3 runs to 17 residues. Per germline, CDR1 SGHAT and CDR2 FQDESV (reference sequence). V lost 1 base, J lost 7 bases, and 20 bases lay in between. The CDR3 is CASSLGLVGGPGNEQFF. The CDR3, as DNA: TGTGCCAGCAGCTTAGGTCTTGTGGGGGGGCCGGGGAATGAGCAGTTCTTC.

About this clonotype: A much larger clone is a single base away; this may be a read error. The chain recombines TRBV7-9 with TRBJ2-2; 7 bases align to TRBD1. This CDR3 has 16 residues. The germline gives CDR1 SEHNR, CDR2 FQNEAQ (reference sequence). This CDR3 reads CASSFRQGSNTGVLFF. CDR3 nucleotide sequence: TGTGCCAGCAGCTTTAGACAGGGTTCCAACACCGGGGTGCTGTTTTTT.

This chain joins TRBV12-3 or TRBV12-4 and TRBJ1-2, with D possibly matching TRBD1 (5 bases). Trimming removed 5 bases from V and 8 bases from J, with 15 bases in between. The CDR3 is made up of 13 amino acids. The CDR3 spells CASSGEGLWGYTF. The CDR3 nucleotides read TGTGCCAGCAGTGGTGAGGGGCTTTGGGGCTACACCTTC.

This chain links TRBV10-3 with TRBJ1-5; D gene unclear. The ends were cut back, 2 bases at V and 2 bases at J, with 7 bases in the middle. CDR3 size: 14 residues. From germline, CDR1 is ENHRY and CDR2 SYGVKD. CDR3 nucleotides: TGTGCCATCAGTGAGACGCAGGGCAATCAGCCCCAGCATTTT. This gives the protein CAISETQGNQPQHF.

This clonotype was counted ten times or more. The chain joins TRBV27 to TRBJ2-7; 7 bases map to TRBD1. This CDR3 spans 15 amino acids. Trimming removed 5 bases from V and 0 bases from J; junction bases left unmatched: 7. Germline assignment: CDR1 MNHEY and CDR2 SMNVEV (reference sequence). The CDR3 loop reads CASSPEDRSSYEQYF. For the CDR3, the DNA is TGTGCCAGCAGTCCGGAGGACAGGAGCTCCTACGAGCAGTACTTC.

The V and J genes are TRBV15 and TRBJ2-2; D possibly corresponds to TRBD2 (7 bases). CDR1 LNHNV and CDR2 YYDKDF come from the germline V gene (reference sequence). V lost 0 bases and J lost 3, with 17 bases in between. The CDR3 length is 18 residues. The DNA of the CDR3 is TGTGCCACCAGCAGAGATCCTACCGCGGGGGCGTACACCGGGGAGCTGTTTTTT. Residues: CATSRDPTAGAYTGELFF. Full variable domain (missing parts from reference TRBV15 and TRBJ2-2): DAMVIQNPRYQVTQFGKPVTLSCSQTLNHNVMYWYQQKSSQAPKLLFHYYDKDFNNEADTPDNFQSRRPNTSFCFLDIRSPGLGDTAMYLCATSRDPTAGAYTGELFFGEGSRLTVL.

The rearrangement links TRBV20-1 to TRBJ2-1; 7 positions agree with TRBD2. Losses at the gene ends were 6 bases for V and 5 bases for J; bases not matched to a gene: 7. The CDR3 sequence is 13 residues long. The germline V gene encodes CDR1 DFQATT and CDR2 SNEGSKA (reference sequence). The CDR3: CSAQRGRNNEQFF. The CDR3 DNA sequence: TGCAGTGCCCAGCGGGGTAGAAACAATGAGCAGTTCTTC.

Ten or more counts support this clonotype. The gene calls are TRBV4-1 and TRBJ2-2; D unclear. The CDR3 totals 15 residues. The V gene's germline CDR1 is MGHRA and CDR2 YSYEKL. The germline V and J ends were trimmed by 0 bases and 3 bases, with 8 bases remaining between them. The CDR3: CASSQDGFDTGELFF. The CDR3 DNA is TGCGCCAGCAGCCAAGACGGATTCGACACCGGGGAGCTGTTTTTT.

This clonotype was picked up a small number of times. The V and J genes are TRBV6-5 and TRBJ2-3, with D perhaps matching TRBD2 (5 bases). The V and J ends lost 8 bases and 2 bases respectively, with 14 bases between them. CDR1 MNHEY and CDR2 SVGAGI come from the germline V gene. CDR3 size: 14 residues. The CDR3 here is CASEAAENTDTQYF. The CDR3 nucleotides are TGTGCCAGCGAAGCGGCCGAAAACACAGATACGCAGTATTTT.